One and the same sample provided the 26 T cell receptor beta chains below, sequenced in a study of blood T cell repertoires in COVID-19 (dated by TCRdb to 2018 to 2020). The library was prepared using the immunoSEQ multiplex PCR assay. TCRdb carries this immuneACCESS record with in-frame sequences only. Its versions omit some clonotypes, under half of them owing to an unresolved V gene in the studies checked, with the rest unexplained. Within this sample are 300,000 to 350,000 clones, with 75% to 95% of them counted one time only. The biggest ten clones account for 6% to 7% of the sample. The material sequenced was peripheral blood. Every receptor here comes from a woman aged 30 to 39 with COVID-19, enrolled during active disease.

This clone came up once. This chain connects TRBV5-1 to TRBJ2-3; 9 nucleotides align to TRBD2. CDR1 SGHRS and CDR2 YFSETQ come from the germline V gene. This CDR3 has 15 amino acids. Trimming took 2 bases from V and 4 from J; bases not matched to a gene: 5. CDR3 coding DNA: TGCGCCAGCAGCTTTAGCGGGAGCAGGGCAGATACGCAGTATTTT. As protein: CASSFSGSRADTQYF. Combining the CDR3 with reference TRBV5-1 and TRBJ2-3 gives the whole variable domain KAGVTQTPRYLIKTRGQQVTLSCSPISGHRSVSWYQQTPGQGLQFLFEYFSETQRNKGNFPGRFSGRQFSNSRSEMNVSTLELGDSALYLCASSFSGSRADTQYFGPGTRLTVL.

This chain connects TRBV11-2 to TRBJ2-4; unclear D gene. Germline CDR1 and CDR2: SGHAT and FQNNGV. The CDR3 length is 14 residues. With 4 bases removed from V and 5 bases from J, the gap between germline ends came to 12 bases. The CDR3 bases are TGTGCCAGCAGCTCTTTTACCTCGGAAAACATTCAGTACTTC. This encodes CASSSFTSENIQYF.

The chain is built from TRBV4-2 and TRBJ2-7; D uncertain. With 2 bases removed from V and 6 bases from J, the gap between germline ends came to 5 bases. Germline V gives CDR1 LGHNA, CDR2 YNFKEQ. The CDR3 extends over 11 amino acids. The CDR3 nucleotides are TGTGCCAGCAGCCAAACCGGCGAGCAGTACTTC. This gives the protein CASSQTGEQYF.

The rearrangement joins TRBV18 to TRBJ1-2; 9 bases are a match to TRBD1. V trimming: 0 bases; J trimming: 0 bases; junction bases outside the gene matches: 2. CDR1 is KGHSH and CDR2 is LQKENI in the germline V gene. CDR3 length: 16 residues. As DNA, the CDR3 is TGTGCCAGCTCACCACCGGGGACAGGGACTAACTATGGCTACACCTTC. It codes for CASSPPGTGTNYGYTF. The whole variable domain, remainder taken from reference TRBV18 and TRBJ1-2, is NAGVMQNPRHLVRRRGQEARLRCSPMKGHSHVYWYRQLPEEGLKFMVYLQKENIIDESGMPKERFSAEFPKEGPSILRIQQVVRGDSAAYFCASSPPGTGTNYGYTFGSGTRLTVV.

The gene calls are TRBV11-3 and TRBJ2-2, with 8 bases that match TRBD1. This CDR3 region has 16 residues. Germline V gene data show CDR1 as SGHNT and CDR2 as YENEEA. With V trimmed by 5 bases and J by 5 bases, 10 bases remained unmatched. The CDR3 DNA follows: TGTGCCAGCAGCCCAAGGACAGGGAAGATAACCGGGGAGCTGTTTTTT. Translated, it gives CASSPRTGKITGELFF.

V is TRBV19 and J is TRBJ1-1; no clear D gene. V gave up 10 bases and J gave up 5 bases, with 20 bases separating them. The CDR3 sequence is 14 residues long. Looked up from germline, CDR1 is LNHDA and CDR2 is SQIVND (reference sequence). This chain's CDR3 is CATLRRGGFTEAFF. The CDR3 DNA reads as TGTGCCACCCTGCGACGGGGAGGTTTTACTGAAGCTTTCTTT.

The V gene is TRBV28, the J gene TRBJ2-7, with TRBD2 identical over 8 bases. CDR1 MDHEN and CDR2 SYDVKM come from the germline V gene. The CDR3 covers 14 residues. V lost 1 base to trimming and J lost 5 bases; unmatched junction nucleotides: 4. The CDR3: CASSLSIAGNEQYF. CDR3 DNA: TGTGCCAGCAGTTTATCAATAGCGGGAAACGAGCAGTACTTC.

The V call is TRBV28, the J call TRBJ1-3, with 8 bases aligning to TRBD1. From germline, CDR1 is MDHEN and CDR2 SYDVKM. Unmatched junction bases numbered 12, after V lost 5 bases and J lost 0 bases. The CDR3 length is 18 residues. CDR3 amino acids: CASSPGTGLTNSGNTIYF. The CDR3 region has the DNA TGTGCCAGCAGTCCCGGGACAGGCCTGACTAACTCTGGAAACACCATATATTTT.

The chain carries TRBV24-1 and TRBJ2-7; TRBD1 matches at 7 bases. CDR1 is KGHDR, CDR2 SFDVKD, per germline. The length of the CDR3 is 14 residues. The ends lost 3 bases at V and 7 bases at J; junction bases unmatched: 8. The DNA of the CDR3 is TGTGCCACCAGTGATAGTAACAGGGGCTGGGAGCAGTACTTC. It translates to CATSDSNRGWEQYF.

The chain recombines TRBV5-4 with TRBJ1-6; 9 bases agree with TRBD1. The germline CDR1 and CDR2 sequences are SGHNT and YYREEE (reference sequence). J lost 10 bases, V lost 4 bases, and 6 bases had no gene match. The CDR3 is made up of 14 amino acids. The CDR3 is CASSPGTGLSPLHF. In DNA, the CDR3 is TGTGCCAGCAGCCCCGGGACAGGGTTATCACCCCTCCACTTT.

V is TRBV19 and J is TRBJ1-1; no clear D gene. Germline V lookup: CDR1 LNHDA, CDR2 SQIVND (reference sequence). V shed 6 bases and J shed 4 bases, with 12 bases lying between them. The CDR3 runs to 13 residues. The CDR3 sequence: CASSLTGGTEAFF. The CDR3 DNA follows: TGTGCCAGTAGCCTTACGGGAGGCACTGAAGCTTTCTTT.

The chain is built from TRBV6-5 and TRBJ2-7; D perhaps matches TRBD1 (6 bases). V lost 9 bases, J lost 6 bases, and 18 bases lay in between. The germline gives CDR1 MNHEY, CDR2 SVGAGI. This CDR3 comprises 13 residues. CDR3 nucleotides: TGTGCCAGTCAACTATCCAGGGGTGGCGAGCAGTACTTC. Its translation: CASQLSRGGEQYF.

V is TRBV19 and J is TRBJ1-2; D perhaps matches TRBD1 (6 bases). This CDR3 contains 14 residues. Germline V gives CDR1 LNHDA, CDR2 SQIVND (reference sequence). Trimming removed 2 bases at V and 4 bases at J, with 11 bases between. The CDR3 reads CASSIRGTSYGYTF. CDR3 in DNA: TGTGCCAGTAGTATAAGGGGGACATCCTATGGCTACACCTTC.

J is TRBJ1-1 and V is TRBV3-1 (or the pseudogene TRBV3-2); D not certain. Trimming removed 1 base from V and 6 bases from J, with 3 bases in between. This CDR3 is 11 amino acids long. The germline V gene has CDR1 LGHDT and CDR2 YNNKEL (reference sequence). CDR3 nucleotide sequence: TGTGCCAGCAGCCAAGTCTCTGAAGCTTTCTTT. It specifies CASSQVSEAFF.

V and J are TRBV7-8 and TRBJ2-1, with 8 bases lining up with TRBD2. The ends lost 4 bases at V and 7 bases at J; junction bases unmatched: 3. Germline loops: CDR1 SGHVS, CDR2 FQNEAQ. This CDR3 comprises 13 residues. CDR3 DNA: TGTGCCAGCAGCTCTAGCGGGTTAAATGAGCAGTTCTTC. Its translation is CASSSSGLNEQFF.

The chain is built from TRBV5-6 and TRBJ1-2; the match to TRBD1 covers 7 bases. This CDR3 comprises 16 residues. Germline V gene data show CDR1 as SGHDT and CDR2 as YYEEEE. The J segment lost 0 bases and the V segment lost 2 bases, leaving 7 bases of the junction unmatched. CDR3: CASSLNAGQSNYGYTF. In DNA, the CDR3 is TGTGCCAGCAGCTTAAACGCGGGACAGTCTAACTATGGCTACACCTTC.

This chain links TRBV4-1 with TRBJ1-1, with 7 bases that match TRBD1. This CDR3 spans 14 amino acids. Germline V gives CDR1 MGHRA, CDR2 YSYEKL. J was trimmed by 1 base and V by 2 bases; bases with no gene match: 1. CDR3 nucleotides: TGCGCCAGCAGCCAAAACAGGGGGAACACTGAAGCTTTCTTT. Translated: CASSQNRGNTEAFF.

This chain links TRBV7-2 with TRBJ2-1; 10 nucleotides match TRBD2. Germline CDR1 reads SGHTA; CDR2 reads FQGNSA. V gave up 5 bases and J gave up 5 bases; unmatched junction bases: 9. This CDR3 spans 16 amino acids. In nucleotides, the CDR3 is TGTGCCAGCAGCCCCCCGGGACTAGCGAGAAACAATGAGCAGTTCTTC. Encoded protein: CASSPPGLARNNEQFF.

The sample holds one count of this clone. The rearrangement links TRBV19 to TRBJ1-2; 7 bases are a match to TRBD1. Trimming removed 6 bases from V and 2 bases from J; junction bases left unmatched: 6. Germline assignment: CDR1 LNHDA and CDR2 SQIVND (reference sequence). This CDR3 comprises 14 residues. CDR3 loop: CASRQDRWNYGYTF. The CDR3 region has the DNA TGTGCCAGTAGGCAGGACAGGTGGAACTATGGCTACACCTTC.

This rearrangement joins TRBV7-8 to TRBJ1-3; unclear D gene. CDR1 SGHVS and CDR2 FQNEAQ come from the germline V gene. The CDR3 is 14 amino acids. V dropped 2 bases and J dropped 1 base, with 6 bases sitting between them. This CDR3 is CASSLILSGNTIYF. CDR3 sequence (DNA): TGTGCCAGCAGCTTAATCCTATCTGGAAACACCATATATTTT.

This chain uses TRBV10-3 with TRBJ2-1, with D perhaps TRBD2 (6 bases). The CDR3 is 15 residues long. Germline assignment: CDR1 ENHRY and CDR2 SYGVKD. With 2 bases removed from V and 6 bases from J, the gap between germline ends came to 14 bases. In nucleotides, the CDR3 is TGTGCCATCAGTGAGAGGAGGGAGGCGGGCAATGAGCAGTTCTTC. Its protein is CAISERREAGNEQFF.

The rearrangement joins TRBV10-2 to TRBJ2-2; 8 bases line up with TRBD1. CDR1 is WSHSY, CDR2 SAAADI, per germline. The V gene end was trimmed by 3 bases and the J gene end by 8 bases; junction bases not matched to a gene: 5. This CDR3 is 14 amino acids long. The DNA of the CDR3 is TGCGCCAGCAGTGAAACAGGGGGGTCGGGGGAGCTGTTTTTT. It codes for CASSETGGSGELFF.

The gene calls are TRBV30 and TRBJ2-7; weak D call: TRBD2 (6 bases). The CDR3 has 13 residues. CDR1 is GTSNPN, CDR2 SVGIG, per germline (reference sequence). Between the trimmed V and J ends, which lost 2 bases and 6 bases, there was a span of 14 bases. The CDR3 DNA is TGTGCCTGGAGTATCATATCGGGAGCCGAGCAGTACTTC. Protein sequence: CAWSIISGAEQYF. Looking up the rest from reference TRBV30 and TRBJ2-7 gives the full variable domain: SQTIHQWPATLVQPVGSPLSLECTVEGTSNPNLYWYRQAAGRGLQLLFYSVGIGQISSEVPQNLSASRPQDRQFILSSKKLLLSDSGFYLCAWSIISGAEQYFGPGTRLTVT.

The CDR3 sequence is CASSPSGNRETQYF. The CDR3 DNA sequence: TGTGCCAGCTCACCCTCAGGGAATCGAGAGACCCAGTACTTC. The chain uses TRBV18 and TRBJ2-5, with D perhaps TRBD1 (5 bases). The CDR3 spans 14 residues. The germline V gene has CDR1 KGHSH and CDR2 LQKENI. Trimming shortened V by 3 bases and J by 4 bases, and 12 bases separated the two germline ends.

The gene calls are TRBV5-4 and TRBJ2-1; TRBD2 aligns across 9 bases. V was clipped by 4 bases and J by 4 bases; unmatched bases: 3. CDR3 length: 14 amino acids. The germline gives CDR1 SGHNT, CDR2 YYREEE (reference sequence). CDR3 amino acids: CASSKTSGYNEQFF. The CDR3 bases are TGTGCCAGCAGCAAGACTAGCGGTTACAATGAGCAGTTCTTC.

The chain combines TRBV9 with TRBJ2-3; 11 bases match TRBD2. CDR1 and CDR2 (germline): SGDLS, YYNGEE. V trimming: 4 bases; J trimming: 3 bases; junction bases outside the gene matches: 4. The CDR3 has 15 residues. CDR3 coding DNA: TGTGCCAGCAGCACTAGCGGGAGTAGGACAGATACGCAGTATTTT. Translation gives CASSTSGSRTDTQYF.